The 6 T cell receptor beta chains below come from one sample, sequenced in a study of T cell changes during pregnancy in multiple sclerosis (dated by TCRdb to about 2019). Preparation of the library involved the immunoSEQ multiplex PCR assay. TCRdb took over this immuneACCESS table, retaining in-frame rearrangements with V and J assigned. Such tables are incomplete; in checked studies, under half of the missing clones stem from an unresolved V gene, and the remainder is unexplained. Counted in this sample were almost 50,000 clones; 92% of them appeared once. The leading ten clones occupy 0.37% of the sample. The source material was CD4+ T cells from peripheral blood mononuclear cells, sampled in the second trimester of pregnancy. These receptors originate from a female donor in good health, enrolled as a control in a pregnancy study.

DNA for the CDR3: TGCGCCAGAGGCGGAGGGTCTGAAGCTTTCTTT. This sequence encodes CARGGGSEAFF. The chain employs TRBV4-1 and TRBJ1-1; the D is unclear. Germline V lookup: CDR1 MGHRA, CDR2 YSYEKL. The CDR3 contains 11 residues. V was trimmed by 9 bases and J by 6 bases, leaving 11 bases between them.

This chain joins TRBV19 and TRBJ2-2, with D perhaps TRBD1 (6 bases). Germline V gene sequence: CDR1 LNHDA, CDR2 SQIVND (reference sequence). Trimming stripped 8 bases from V and 4 bases from J, with 14 bases between. This CDR3 has 14 residues. The CDR3 here is CASAQGTGTGELFF. DNA for the CDR3: TGTGCCAGTGCTCAGGGGACGGGCACCGGGGAGCTGTTTTTT.

The chain is built from TRBV5-1 and TRBJ2-2; D not certain. Germline V lookup: CDR1 SGHRS, CDR2 YFSETQ. The CDR3 covers 14 residues. V was pared by 4 bases and J by 3 bases, with 10 bases between. The CDR3 DNA reads as TGCGCCAGCAGCCTACGTACGGACACCGGGGAGCTGTTTTTT. This encodes CASSLRTDTGELFF.

This sequence joins TRBV15 and TRBJ1-1; 7 nucleotides agree with TRBD1. The junction had 8 bases not matched to a gene; V was cut back by 3 bases and J by 1 base. Germline V CDR1 and CDR2: LNHNV, YYDKDF (reference sequence). CDR3 length: 16 residues. CDR3 coding DNA: TGTGCCACCAGCAGGGACGTAGGGGGCGAGAACACTGAAGCTTTCTTT. Translated, it gives CATSRDVGGENTEAFF.

The V gene is TRBV15, the J gene TRBJ2-3, with 7 bases aligning to TRBD1. The CDR3 runs to 17 residues. V lost 0 bases to trimming and J lost 0 bases; unmatched junction nucleotides: 6. Per the germline V gene, CDR1 is LNHNV and CDR2 is YYDKDF (reference sequence). The CDR3 region is CATSRERGQPSTDTQYF. The CDR3 nucleotides are TGTGCCACCAGCAGAGAAAGGGGGCAGCCTAGCACAGATACGCAGTATTTT.

The chain has TRBV2 and TRBJ2-3; D remains ambiguous. Germline lookup yields CDR1 SNHLY and CDR2 FYNNEI. The CDR3 consists of 11 residues. V gave up 8 bases and J gave up 6 bases, with 9 bases separating them. The CDR3 here is CASLTRDTQYF. CDR3 nucleotides: TGTGCCAGCCTGACGAGGGATACGCAGTATTTT.